This T cell receptor (beta chain) is drawn from a study of tumor-infiltrating lymphocytes in localized non-small cell lung cancer. Study-level information: The cohort mixed smokers and never-smokers, several histologies, and some post-neoadjuvant-chemotherapy samples. From each patient, both tumor and uninvolved lung, non-adjacent to tumor, were sampled.

Clones were sequenced by immunoSEQ multiplex PCR, and TCRdb holds only the in-frame ones, with some missing. The sample consists of more than 10,000 clones, approximately 83% of them appearing once. The sample consisted of uninvolved lung tissue not adjacent to the tumor. This TCR was sampled from a human donor with non-small cell lung cancer.

Here the CDR3 reads CATGTSAGSGANVLTF. CDR3 sequence (DNA): TGTGCCACTGGGACTAGCGCGGGCTCTGGGGCCAACGTCCTGACTTTC. The chain joins TRBV19 to TRBJ2-6, with TRBD2 matching 10 bases. Germline loops: CDR1 LNHDA, CDR2 SQIVND (reference sequence). V was clipped by 10 bases and J by 0 bases; unmatched bases: 6. The CDR3 has 16 amino acids.